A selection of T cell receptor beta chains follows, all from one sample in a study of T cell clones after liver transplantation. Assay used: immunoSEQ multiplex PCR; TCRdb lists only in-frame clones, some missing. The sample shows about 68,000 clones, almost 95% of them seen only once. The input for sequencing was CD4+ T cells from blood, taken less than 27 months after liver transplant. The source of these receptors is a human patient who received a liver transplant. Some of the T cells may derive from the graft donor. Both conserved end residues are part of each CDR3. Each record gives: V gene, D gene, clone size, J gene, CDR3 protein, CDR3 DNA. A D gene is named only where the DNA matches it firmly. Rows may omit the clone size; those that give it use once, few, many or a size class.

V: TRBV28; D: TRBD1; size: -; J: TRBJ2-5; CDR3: CASSAGTGVQETQYF; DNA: TGTGCCAGCAGTGCCGGGACAGGGGTCCAAGAGACCCAGTACTTC
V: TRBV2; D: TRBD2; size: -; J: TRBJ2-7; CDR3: CASRDLAGIYEQYF; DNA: TGTGCCAGCAGGGACCTAGCGGGTATATACGAGCAGTACTTC
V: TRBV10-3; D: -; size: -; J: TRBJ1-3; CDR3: CAISGQSVYSGNTIYF; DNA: TGTGCCATCAGCGGCCAGAGCGTTTACTCTGGAAACACCATATATTTT
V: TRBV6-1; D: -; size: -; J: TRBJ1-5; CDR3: CASSRDPNSNQPQHF; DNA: TGTGCCAGCAGTCGGGACCCCAATAGCAATCAGCCCCAGCATTTT
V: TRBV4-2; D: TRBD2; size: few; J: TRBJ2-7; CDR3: CASSQGLADSYEQYF; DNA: TGTGCCAGCAGCCAAGGACTAGCGGACTCCTACGAGCAGTACTTC
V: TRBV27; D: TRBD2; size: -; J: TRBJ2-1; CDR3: CASTSTSGRVNEQFF; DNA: TGTGCCAGCACGTCCACTAGCGGGAGAGTCAATGAGCAGTTCTTC
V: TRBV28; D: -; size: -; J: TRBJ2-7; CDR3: CASGLGEVSSYEQYF; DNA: TGTGCCAGCGGACTTGGGGAGGTCAGCTCCTACGAGCAGTACTTC
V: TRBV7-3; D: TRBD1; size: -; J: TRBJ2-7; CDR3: CASSLTAGTGTGEQYF; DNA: TGTGCCAGCAGCTTAACGGCCGGGACAGGGACCGGCGAGCAGTACTTC
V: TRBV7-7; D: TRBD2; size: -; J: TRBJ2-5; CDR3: CASSSGTSGAETQYF; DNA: TGTGCCAGCAGCTCCGGGACTAGCGGGGCGGAGACCCAGTACTTC
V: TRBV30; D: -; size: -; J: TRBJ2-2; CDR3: CAWSAVVGELFF; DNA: TGTGCCTGGAGTGCAGTAGTCGGGGAGCTGTTTTTT
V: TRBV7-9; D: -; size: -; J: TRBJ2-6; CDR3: CASSLGAAGANVLTF; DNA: TGTGCCAGCAGCTTAGGAGCAGCTGGGGCCAACGTCCTGACTTTC
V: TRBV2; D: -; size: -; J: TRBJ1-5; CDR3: CASSAPGLEPQHF; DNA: TGTGCCAGCAGCGCGCCCGGCTTGGAGCCCCAGCATTTT
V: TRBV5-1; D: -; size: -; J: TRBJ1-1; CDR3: CASSPSRWGTEAFF; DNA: TGCGCCAGCAGCCCGTCCCGTTGGGGTACTGAAGCTTTCTTT
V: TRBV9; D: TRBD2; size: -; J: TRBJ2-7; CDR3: CASSSQPTGGWTSGNYEQYF; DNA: TGTGCCAGCAGCAGCCAACCTACAGGGGGCTGGACTAGCGGGAACTACGAGCAGTACTTC
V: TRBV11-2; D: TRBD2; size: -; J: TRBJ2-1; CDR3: CASSPPAGGPREQFF; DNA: TGTGCCAGCAGCCCTCCTGCGGGAGGGCCTCGTGAGCAGTTCTTC
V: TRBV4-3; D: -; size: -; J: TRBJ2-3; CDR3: CASSQEGGFKVDTQYF; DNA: TGCGCCAGCAGCCAAGAAGGGGGGTTTAAAGTGGATACGCAGTATTTT
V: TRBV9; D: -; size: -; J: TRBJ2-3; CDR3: CASSPFTDTQYF; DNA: TGTGCCAGCAGTCCCTTCACAGATACGCAGTATTTT
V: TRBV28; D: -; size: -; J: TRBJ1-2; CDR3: CASTRGGVDYGYTF; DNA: TGTGCCAGCACCCGAGGAGGGGTCGACTATGGCTACACCTTC
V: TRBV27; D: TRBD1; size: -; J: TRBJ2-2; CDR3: CASRPGQGLPGELFF; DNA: TGTGCCAGCAGGCCCGGACAGGGTCTCCCCGGGGAGCTGTTTTTT
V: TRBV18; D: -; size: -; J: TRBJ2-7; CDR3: CASSPPGAYEQYF; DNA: TGTGCCAGCTCACCCCCAGGGGCCTACGAGCAGTACTTC
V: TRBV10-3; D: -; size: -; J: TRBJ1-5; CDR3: CAISGLGGQPQHF; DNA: TGTGCCATCAGTGGCCTGGGCGGGCAGCCCCAGCATTTT
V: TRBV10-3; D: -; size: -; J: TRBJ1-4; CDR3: CAIRRDLNEKLFF; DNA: TGTGCCATCAGGAGGGATCTTAATGAAAAACTGTTTTTT
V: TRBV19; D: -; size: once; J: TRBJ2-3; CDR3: CASTPGVGFTDTQYF; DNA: TGTGCCAGTACCCCCGGAGTTGGGTTCACAGATACGCAGTATTTT
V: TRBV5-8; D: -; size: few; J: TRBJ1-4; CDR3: CASSFRQGVEKLFF; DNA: TGTGCCAGCAGCTTTCGGCAGGGAGTTGAAAAACTGTTTTTT
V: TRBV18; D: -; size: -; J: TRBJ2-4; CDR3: CASSQGAKNIQYF; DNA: TGTGCCAGCTCACAGGGGGCCAAAAACATTCAGTACTTC
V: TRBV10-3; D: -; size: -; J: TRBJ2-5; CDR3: CAISGSKGDQETQYF; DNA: TGTGCCATCAGTGGTTCCAAGGGGGATCAAGAGACCCAGTACTTC
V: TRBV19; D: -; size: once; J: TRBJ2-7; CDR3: CASSMGRSYEQYF; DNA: TGTGCCAGTAGTATGGGACGGAGCTACGAGCAGTACTTC
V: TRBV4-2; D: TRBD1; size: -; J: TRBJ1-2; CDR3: CASSHSGTGVGRGNYGYTF; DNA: TGTGCCAGCAGCCACAGCGGGACAGGGGTCGGGAGGGGCAACTATGGCTACACCTTC
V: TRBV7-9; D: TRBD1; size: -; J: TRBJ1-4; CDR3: CASSLGQGNEKLFF; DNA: TGTGCCAGCAGCTTAGGACAGGGTAATGAAAAACTGTTTTTT
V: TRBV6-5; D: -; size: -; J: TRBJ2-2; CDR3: CASSQQGRTGELFF; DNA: TGTGCCAGCAGCCAACAGGGTAGGACCGGGGAGCTGTTTTTT
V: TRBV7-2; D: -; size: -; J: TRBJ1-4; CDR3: CASSLVHVGPREKLFF; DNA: TGTGCCAGCAGCTTAGTTCATGTGGGCCCTAGAGAAAAACTGTTTTTT
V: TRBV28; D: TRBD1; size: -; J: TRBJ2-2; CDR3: CASSLAGGAAHTGELFF; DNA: TGTGCCAGCAGTTTAGCAGGGGGCGCGGCTCACACCGGGGAGCTGTTTTTT
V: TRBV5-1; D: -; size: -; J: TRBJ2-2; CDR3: CASVQGTNPGELFF; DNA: TGCGCCAGCGTACAGGGTACGAACCCCGGGGAGCTGTTTTTT
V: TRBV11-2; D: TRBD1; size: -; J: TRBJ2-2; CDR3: CASTQGAGLTTGELFF; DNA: TGTGCCAGCACCCAGGGGGCGGGACTTACGACCGGGGAGCTGTTTTTT
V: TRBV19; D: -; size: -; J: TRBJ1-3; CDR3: CASSARHISGNTIYF; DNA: TGTGCCAGTAGTGCCCGACACATCTCTGGAAACACCATATATTTT
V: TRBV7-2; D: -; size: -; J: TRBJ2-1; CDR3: CASSLGGYEQFF; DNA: TGTGCCAGCAGCTTAGGGGGGTATGAGCAGTTCTTC
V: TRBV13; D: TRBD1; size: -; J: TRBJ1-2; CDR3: CASSIWTGVDGYTF; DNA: TGTGCCAGCAGCATCTGGACAGGGGTAGACGGCTACACCTTC
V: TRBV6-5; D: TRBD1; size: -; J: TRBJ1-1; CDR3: CASRGQGRYTEAFF; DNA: TGTGCCAGCAGGGGACAGGGGAGGTACACTGAAGCTTTCTTT
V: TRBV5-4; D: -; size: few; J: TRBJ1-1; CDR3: CASTKQGSNTEAFF; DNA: TGTGCCAGCACCAAACAGGGATCGAACACTGAAGCTTTCTTT
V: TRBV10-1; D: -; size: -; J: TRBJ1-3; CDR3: CASKPPARSLSGNTIYF; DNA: TGCGCCAGCAAGCCCCCGGCACGCAGCCTCTCTGGAAACACCATATATTTT
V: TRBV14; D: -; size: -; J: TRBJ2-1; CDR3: CASSQWPRDEQFF; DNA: TGTGCCAGCAGCCAGTGGCCCCGCGATGAGCAGTTCTTC
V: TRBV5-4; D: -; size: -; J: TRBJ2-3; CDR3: CASSPVTGAATDTQYF; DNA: TGTGCCAGCAGCCCGGTAACGGGAGCAGCAACAGATACGCAGTATTTT
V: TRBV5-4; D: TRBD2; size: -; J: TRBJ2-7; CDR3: CASSRDGGGSYEQYF; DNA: TGTGCCAGCAGCAGAGACGGGGGGGGCTCCTACGAGCAGTACTTC
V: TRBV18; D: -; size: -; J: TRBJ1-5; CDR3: CASSPRTDIGNQPQHF; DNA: TGTGCCAGCTCACCAAGGACAGACATTGGCAATCAGCCCCAGCATTTT
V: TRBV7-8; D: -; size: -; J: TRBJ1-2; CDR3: CASSSFTAANYGYTF; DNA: TGTGCCAGCAGCAGTTTCACAGCAGCTAACTATGGCTACACCTTC
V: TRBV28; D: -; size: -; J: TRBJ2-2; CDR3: CASSFPPGQTNTGELFF; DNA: TGTGCCAGCAGTTTCCCCCCGGGACAAACGAACACCGGGGAGCTGTTTTTT
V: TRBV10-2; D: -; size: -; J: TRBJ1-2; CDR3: CASSDRATLNYGYTF; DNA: TGCGCCAGCAGTGACAGGGCCACCCTAAACTATGGCTACACCTTC
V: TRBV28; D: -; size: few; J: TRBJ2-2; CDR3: CASSGWDTGELFF; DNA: TGTGCCAGCAGTGGATGGGACACCGGGGAGCTGTTTTTT
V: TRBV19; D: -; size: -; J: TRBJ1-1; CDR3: CASSIKGGLLNTEAFF; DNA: TGTGCCAGTAGTATAAAAGGGGGACTTTTGAACACTGAAGCTTTCTTT
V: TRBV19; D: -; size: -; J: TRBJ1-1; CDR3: CASSITSGLRMWTEAFF; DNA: TGTGCCAGTAGTATCACCTCCGGACTTAGGATGTGGACTGAAGCTTTCTTT
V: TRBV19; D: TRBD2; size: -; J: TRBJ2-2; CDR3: CASSMGLAGVSTGELFF; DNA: TGTGCCAGTAGTATGGGGCTAGCGGGAGTAAGCACCGGGGAGCTGTTTTTT
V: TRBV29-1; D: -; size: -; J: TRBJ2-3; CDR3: CSVEGGQLGADTQYF; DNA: TGCAGCGTTGAAGGGGGCCAGCTAGGCGCAGATACGCAGTATTTT
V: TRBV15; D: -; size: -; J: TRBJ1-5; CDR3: CATSRDVGFERNQPQHF; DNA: TGTGCCACCAGCAGAGATGTGGGATTTGAGCGCAATCAGCCCCAGCATTTT
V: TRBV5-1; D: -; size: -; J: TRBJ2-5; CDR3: CASSLGTIIETQYF; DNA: TGCGCCAGCAGCTTGGGAACCATCATAGAGACCCAGTACTTC
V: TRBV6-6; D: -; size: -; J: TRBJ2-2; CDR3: CASSDQGTRELFF; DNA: TGTGCCAGTAGTGACCAGGGCACCAGGGAGCTGTTTTTT
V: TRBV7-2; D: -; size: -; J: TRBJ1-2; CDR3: CASSRTWDSSNYGYTF; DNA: TGTGCCAGCAGCCGCACCTGGGACTCCTCTAACTATGGCTACACCTTC
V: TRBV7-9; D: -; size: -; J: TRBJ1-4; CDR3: CASSFGDRTTNEKLFF; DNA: TGTGCCAGCAGCTTCGGAGACAGGACAACTAATGAAAAACTGTTTTTT
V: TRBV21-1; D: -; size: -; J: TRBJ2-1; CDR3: CASSKTGIYNEQFF; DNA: TGTGCCAGCAGCAAAACCGGAATCTACAATGAGCAGTTCTTC
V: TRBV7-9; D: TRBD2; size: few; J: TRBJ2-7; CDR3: CASSLGFNIGRSYEQYF; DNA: TGTGCCAGCAGCTTAGGGTTTAATATCGGGAGGAGCTACGAGCAGTACTTC